This T cell receptor beta chain was retrieved from a study of radiation and T cells in renal cell carcinoma. The table came from immunoSEQ multiplex PCR; TCRdb's copy has only in-frame clones and leaves some out. The data contain fewer than 80,000 clones, around four fifths of them singletons. The germline V and J ends were trimmed by 3 bases and 12 bases, with 15 bases remaining between them. CDR3 length equals 13 residues. From germline, CDR1 is LNHDA and CDR2 SQIVND (reference sequence). Broader study findings: Without pretreatment biopsies, baseline tumor clonotype presence was undetermined.

Time point described: blood 4 weeks post-SBRT, at nephrectomy. Treatment: 15 Gy SBRT to primary tumor, nephrectomy 4 weeks later. The patient's renal cell carcinoma had clear cell pathology. Note on this clone: Antigen: not known.

The receptor comes from an older woman with renal cell carcinoma. This chain links TRBV19 with TRBJ2-1, with no clear D. This material consisted of blood, taken from a patient whose treatment included radiotherapy and nephrectomy. The chain's CDR3 is CASSITGWEPQFF. In DNA form, the CDR3 reads TGTGCCAGTAGTATCACCGGGTGGGAACCGCAGTTCTTC.